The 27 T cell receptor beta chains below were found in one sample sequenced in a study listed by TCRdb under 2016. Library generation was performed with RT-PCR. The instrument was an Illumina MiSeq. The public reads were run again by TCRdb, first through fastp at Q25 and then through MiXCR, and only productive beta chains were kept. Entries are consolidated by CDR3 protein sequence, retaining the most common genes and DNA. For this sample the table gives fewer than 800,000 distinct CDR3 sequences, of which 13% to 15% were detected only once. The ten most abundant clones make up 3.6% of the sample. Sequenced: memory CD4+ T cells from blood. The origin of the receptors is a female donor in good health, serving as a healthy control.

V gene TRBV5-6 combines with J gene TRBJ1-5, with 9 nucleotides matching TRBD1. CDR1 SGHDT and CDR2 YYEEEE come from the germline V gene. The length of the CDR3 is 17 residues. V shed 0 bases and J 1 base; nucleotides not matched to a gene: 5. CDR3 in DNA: TGTGCCAGCAGCTTGGCCCTGGGACAGGGAAGCAATCAGCCCCAGCATTTT. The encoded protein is CASSLALGQGSNQPQHF.

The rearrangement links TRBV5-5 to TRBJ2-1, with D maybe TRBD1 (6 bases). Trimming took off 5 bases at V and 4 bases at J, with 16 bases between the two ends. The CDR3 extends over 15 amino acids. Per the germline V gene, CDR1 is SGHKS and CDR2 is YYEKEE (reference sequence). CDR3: CASSQQGLGYNEQFF. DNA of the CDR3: TGTGCCAGCAGTCAGCAGGGGTTGGGGTACAATGAGCAGTTCTTC.

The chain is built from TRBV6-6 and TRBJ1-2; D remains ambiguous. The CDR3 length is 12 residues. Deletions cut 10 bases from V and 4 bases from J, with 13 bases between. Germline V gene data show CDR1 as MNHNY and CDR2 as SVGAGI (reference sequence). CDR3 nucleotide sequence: TGTGCCACGGGGTACGTGGGCTATGGCTACACCTTC. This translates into CATGYVGYGYTF.

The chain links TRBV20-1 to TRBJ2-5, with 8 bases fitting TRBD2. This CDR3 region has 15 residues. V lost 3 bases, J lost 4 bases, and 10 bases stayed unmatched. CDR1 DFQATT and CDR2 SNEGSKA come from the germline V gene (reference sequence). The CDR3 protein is CSASLIAGLVETQYF. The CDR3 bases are TGCAGTGCTAGTTTGATAGCGGGATTAGTAGAGACCCAGTACTTC.

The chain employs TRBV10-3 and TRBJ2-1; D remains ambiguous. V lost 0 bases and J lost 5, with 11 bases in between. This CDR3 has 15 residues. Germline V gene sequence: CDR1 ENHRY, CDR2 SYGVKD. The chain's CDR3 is CAISESYGLDNEQFF. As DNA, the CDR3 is TGTGCCATCAGTGAGTCTTACGGGCTGGACAATGAGCAGTTCTTC.

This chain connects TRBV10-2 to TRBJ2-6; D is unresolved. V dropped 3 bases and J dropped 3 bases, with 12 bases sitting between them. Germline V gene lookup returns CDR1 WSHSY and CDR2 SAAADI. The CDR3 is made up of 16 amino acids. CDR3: CASSEIGRGGANVLTF. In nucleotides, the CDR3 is TGCGCCAGCAGTGAAATCGGGCGCGGTGGGGCCAACGTCCTGACTTTC.

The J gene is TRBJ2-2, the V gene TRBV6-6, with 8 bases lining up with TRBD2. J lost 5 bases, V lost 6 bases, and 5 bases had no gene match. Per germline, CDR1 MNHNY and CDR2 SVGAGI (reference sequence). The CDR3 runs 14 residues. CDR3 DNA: TGTGCCAGCAGGGCGGAGCGGGAGACCGGGGAGCTGTTTTTT. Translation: CASRAERETGELFF.

CDR3 nucleotide sequence: TGTGCCAGCAGTTTATTTGGACAGGGGCAGGGAAACATTCAGTACTTC. Protein sequence: CASSLFGQGQGNIQYF. The J gene is TRBJ2-4, the V gene TRBV28; 9 bases map to TRBD1. The V gene's germline CDR1 is MDHEN and CDR2 SYDVKM. V lost 1 base and J lost 6; bases outside the gene matches: 7. The CDR3 sequence is 16 residues long.

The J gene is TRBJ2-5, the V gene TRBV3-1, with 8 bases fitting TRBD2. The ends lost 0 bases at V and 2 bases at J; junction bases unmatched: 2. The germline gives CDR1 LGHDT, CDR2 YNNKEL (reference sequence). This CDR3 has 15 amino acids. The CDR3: CASSQDGGGQETQYF. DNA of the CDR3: TGTGCCAGCAGCCAAGATGGCGGGGGGCAAGAGACCCAGTACTTC.

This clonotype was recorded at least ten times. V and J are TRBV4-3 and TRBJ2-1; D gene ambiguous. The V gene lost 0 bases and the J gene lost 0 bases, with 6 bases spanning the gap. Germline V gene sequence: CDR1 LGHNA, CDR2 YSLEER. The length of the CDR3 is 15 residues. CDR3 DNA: TGCGCCAGCAGCCAAGAGCTTAGCTCCTACAATGAGCAGTTCTTC. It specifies CASSQELSSYNEQFF.

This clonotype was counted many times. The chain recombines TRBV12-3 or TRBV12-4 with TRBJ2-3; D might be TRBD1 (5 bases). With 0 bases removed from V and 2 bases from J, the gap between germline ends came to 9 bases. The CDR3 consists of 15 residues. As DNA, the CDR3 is TGTGCCAGCAGTTTAGCGCACAGGCCCACAGATACGCAGTATTTT. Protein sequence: CASSLAHRPTDTQYF.

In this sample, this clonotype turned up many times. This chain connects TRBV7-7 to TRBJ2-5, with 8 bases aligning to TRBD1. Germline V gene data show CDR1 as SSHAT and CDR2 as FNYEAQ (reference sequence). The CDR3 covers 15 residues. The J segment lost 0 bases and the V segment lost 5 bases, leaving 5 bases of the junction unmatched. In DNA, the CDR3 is TGTGCCAGCAGCCGCGGGGACAGGCACCAAGAGACCCAGTACTTC. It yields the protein CASSRGDRHQETQYF.

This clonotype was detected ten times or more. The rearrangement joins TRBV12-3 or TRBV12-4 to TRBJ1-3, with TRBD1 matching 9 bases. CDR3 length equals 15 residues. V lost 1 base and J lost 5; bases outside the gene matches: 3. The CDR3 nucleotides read TGTGCCAGCAGTTTAGAAGGGACAGGGAGAAACACCATATATTTT. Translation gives CASSLEGTGRNTIYF.

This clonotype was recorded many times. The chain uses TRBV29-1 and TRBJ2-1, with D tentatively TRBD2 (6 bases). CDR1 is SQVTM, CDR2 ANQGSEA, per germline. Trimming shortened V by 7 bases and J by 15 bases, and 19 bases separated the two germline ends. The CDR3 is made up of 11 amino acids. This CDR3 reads CSAFQGGLWFF. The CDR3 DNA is TGCAGCGCGTTCCAGGGAGGACTTTGGTTCTTC.

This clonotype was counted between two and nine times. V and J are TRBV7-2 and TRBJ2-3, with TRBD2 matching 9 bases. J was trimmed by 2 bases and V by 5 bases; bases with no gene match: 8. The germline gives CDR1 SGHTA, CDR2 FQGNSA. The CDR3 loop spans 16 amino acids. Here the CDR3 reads CASSRRRTSVTDTQYF. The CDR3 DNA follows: TGTGCCAGCAGCCGTCGCCGGACTAGCGTCACAGATACGCAGTATTTT.

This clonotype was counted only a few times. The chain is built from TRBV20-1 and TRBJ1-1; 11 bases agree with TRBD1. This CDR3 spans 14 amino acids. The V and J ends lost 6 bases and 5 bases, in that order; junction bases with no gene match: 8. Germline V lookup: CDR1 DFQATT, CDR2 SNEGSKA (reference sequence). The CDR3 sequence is CSAGGRDRGTEAFF. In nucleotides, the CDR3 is TGCAGTGCCGGGGGGAGGGACAGGGGGACTGAAGCTTTCTTT.

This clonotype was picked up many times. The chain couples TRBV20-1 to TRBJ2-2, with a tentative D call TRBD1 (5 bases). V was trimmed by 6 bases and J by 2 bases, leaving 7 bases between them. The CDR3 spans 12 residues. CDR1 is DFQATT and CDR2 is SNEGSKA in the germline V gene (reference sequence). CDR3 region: CSARENTGELFF. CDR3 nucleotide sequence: TGCAGTGCCAGGGAAAACACCGGGGAGCTGTTTTTT.

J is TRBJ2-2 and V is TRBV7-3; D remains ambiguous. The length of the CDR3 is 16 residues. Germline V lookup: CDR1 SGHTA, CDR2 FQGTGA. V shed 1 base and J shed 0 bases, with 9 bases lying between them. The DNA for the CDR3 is TGTGCCAGCAGCTTAATGGTGGCAGCGAACACCGGGGAGCTGTTTTTT. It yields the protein CASSLMVAANTGELFF.

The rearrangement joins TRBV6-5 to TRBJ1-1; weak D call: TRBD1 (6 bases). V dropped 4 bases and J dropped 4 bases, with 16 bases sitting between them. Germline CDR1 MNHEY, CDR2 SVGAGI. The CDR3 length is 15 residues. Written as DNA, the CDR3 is TGTGCCAGCAGTTTTTGGGGGGAACAGGGCACTGAAGCTTTCTTT. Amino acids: CASSFWGEQGTEAFF.

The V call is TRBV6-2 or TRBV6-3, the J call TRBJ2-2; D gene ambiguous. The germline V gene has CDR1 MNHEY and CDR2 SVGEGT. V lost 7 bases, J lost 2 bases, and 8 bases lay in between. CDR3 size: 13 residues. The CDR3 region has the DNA TGTGCCAGCAAACACGATAACACCGGGGAGCTGTTTTTT. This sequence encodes CASKHDNTGELFF.

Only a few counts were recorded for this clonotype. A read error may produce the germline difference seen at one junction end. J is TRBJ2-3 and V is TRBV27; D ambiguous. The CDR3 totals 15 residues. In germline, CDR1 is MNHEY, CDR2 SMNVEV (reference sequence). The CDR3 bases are TGTGCCACCAGTGATTTGCCTGGCCACACAGATACGCAGTATTTT. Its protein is CATSDLPGHTDTQYF.

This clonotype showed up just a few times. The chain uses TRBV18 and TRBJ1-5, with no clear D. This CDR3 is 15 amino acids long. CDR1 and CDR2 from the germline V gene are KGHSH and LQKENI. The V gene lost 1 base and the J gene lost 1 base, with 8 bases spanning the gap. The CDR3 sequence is CASSPQTSSNQPQHF. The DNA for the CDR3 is TGTGCCAGCTCACCACAGACCTCGAGCAATCAGCCCCAGCATTTT.

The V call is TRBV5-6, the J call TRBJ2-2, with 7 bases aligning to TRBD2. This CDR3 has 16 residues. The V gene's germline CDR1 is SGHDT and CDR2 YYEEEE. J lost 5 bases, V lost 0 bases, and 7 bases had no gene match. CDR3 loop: CASSLEGGPWTGELFF. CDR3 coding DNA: TGTGCCAGCAGCTTGGAGGGAGGGCCTTGGACCGGGGAGCTGTTTTTT.

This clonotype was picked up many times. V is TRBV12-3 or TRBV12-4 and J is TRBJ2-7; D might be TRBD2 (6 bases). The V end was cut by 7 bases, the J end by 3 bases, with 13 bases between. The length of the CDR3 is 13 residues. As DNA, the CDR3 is TGTGCCAGCAAGGAGGGAAACCTCTACGAGCAGTACTTC. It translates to CASKEGNLYEQYF.

CDR3 sequence: CASRPLVSGGSTDTQYF. In nucleotides, the CDR3 is TGTGCCAGCAGACCCCTTGTTAGCGGGGGGTCCACAGATACGCAGTATTTT. The V and J genes are TRBV6-2 or TRBV6-3 and TRBJ2-3; 10 bases are shared with TRBD2. V shed 6 bases, J shed 2 bases, and the junction held 11 bases outside the gene matches. The CDR3 contains 17 residues. Looked up from germline, CDR1 is MNHEY and CDR2 is SVGEGT.

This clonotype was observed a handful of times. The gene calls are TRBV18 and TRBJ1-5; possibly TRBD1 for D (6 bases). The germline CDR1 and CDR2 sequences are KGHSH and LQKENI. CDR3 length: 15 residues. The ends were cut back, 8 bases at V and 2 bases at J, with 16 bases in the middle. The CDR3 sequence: CASPLRGRGNQPQHF. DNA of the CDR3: TGTGCCAGCCCCCTCAGGGGACGTGGCAATCAGCCCCAGCATTTT.

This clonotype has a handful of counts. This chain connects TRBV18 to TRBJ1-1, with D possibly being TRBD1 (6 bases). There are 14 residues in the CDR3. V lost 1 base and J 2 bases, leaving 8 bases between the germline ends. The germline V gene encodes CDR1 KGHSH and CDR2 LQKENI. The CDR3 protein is CASSPRQDNTEAFF. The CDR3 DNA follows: TGTGCCAGCTCACCACGACAGGATAACACTGAAGCTTTCTTT.